Each of the 17 T cell receptor beta chains below was sequenced from the same sample in a study of blood T cells in healthy people across ages (dated by TCRdb to the mid-2010s). The library was generated by 5' RACE. TCRdb names Illumina HiSeq 2500 as the instrument used. A second roughly 6 to 11 cycle PCR used a sample-barcoded 5' primer and a J-beta primer mix. The public reads were run again by TCRdb, first through fastp at Q25 and then through MiXCR, and only productive beta chains were kept. Rows are combined by CDR3 protein, so each entry shows the most common genes and DNA. The sample contains about 1,000,000 distinct CDR3 sequences, 35% to 50% of them found a single time. The ten largest clonotypes hold over 15% of the sample. Sequencing was carried out using blood. The receptors were gathered from an older woman in good health.

This clonotype showed up just a few times. V and J are TRBV12-3 or TRBV12-4 and TRBJ1-2; D uncertain. This CDR3 has 13 residues. The V end lost 6 bases, the J end lost 4 bases, and 12 bases lay between the germline ends. The CDR3 loop is CASSDGGGYGYTF. In DNA form, the CDR3 reads TGTGCCAGCAGCGACGGTGGTGGCTATGGCTACACCTTC.

The J gene is TRBJ1-2, the V gene TRBV30; a weak D match, TRBD1 (6 bases). The CDR3 contains 14 residues. V was clipped by 2 bases and J by 2 bases, with 12 bases between them. Germline V gene sequence: CDR1 GTSNPN, CDR2 SVGIG (reference sequence). The CDR3 DNA is TGTGCCTGGAGTCTTCCAACAGGGAACTATGGCTACACCTTC. It codes for CAWSLPTGNYGYTF.

The CDR3 nucleotides read TGCAGTGCTAGTTGGGGAAGGGGGCAAGAGACCCAGTACTTC. Residues: CSASWGRGQETQYF. This rearrangement joins TRBV20-1 to TRBJ2-5; the D gene is possibly TRBD1 (6 bases). The CDR3 totals 14 residues. The germline V and J ends were trimmed by 3 bases and 2 bases, with 13 bases remaining between them. CDR1 and CDR2 (germline): DFQATT, SNEGSKA (reference sequence).

The V call is TRBV10-3, the J call TRBJ1-6; a possible D gene is TRBD1 (6 bases). V was clipped by 3 bases and J by 5 bases, with 11 bases between them. Germline V gene data show CDR1 as ENHRY and CDR2 as SYGVKD. CDR3 length: 15 residues. In nucleotides, the CDR3 is TGTGCCATCAGTGAACAGGGAGAGGATAATTCACCCCTCCACTTT. Protein: CAISEQGEDNSPLHF.

This clonotype was counted a few times. J is TRBJ2-3 and V is TRBV4-1, with 10 bases lining up with TRBD1. The V gene end was trimmed by 3 bases and the J gene end by 1 base; junction bases not matched to a gene: 4. This CDR3 comprises 16 residues. Per germline, CDR1 MGHRA and CDR2 YSYEKL. The CDR3 DNA follows: TGCGCCAGCAGCCACCCCGGGACAGGGGGCACAGATACGCAGTATTTT. It translates to CASSHPGTGGTDTQYF.

This clonotype was detected ten times or more. The chain joins TRBV12-3 or TRBV12-4 to TRBJ2-3; unclear D gene. With 4 bases removed from V and 11 bases from J, the gap between germline ends came to 10 bases. The CDR3 totals 11 residues. CDR3 in amino acids: CASSSAARQYF. In DNA, the CDR3 is TGTGCCAGCAGTTCCGCGGCTAGGCAGTATTTT.

This clonotype has just a few counts. The chain uses TRBV29-1 and TRBJ2-1; TRBD2 aligns across 13 bases. The germline V gene encodes CDR1 SQVTM and CDR2 ANQGSEA. Trimming took 8 bases from V and 3 from J; bases not matched to a gene: 16. The CDR3 totals 18 residues. The CDR3 nucleotides read TGCAGCACCCGACAGGGGACTAGCGGGATAGCCATCTACAATGAGCAGTTCTTC. The encoded protein is CSTRQGTSGIAIYNEQFF.

The chain is built from TRBV12-3 or TRBV12-4 and TRBJ2-5, with 8 positions matching TRBD1. The CDR3 is 15 amino acids. V dropped 5 bases and J dropped 2; count of bases not matched to a gene: 7. The CDR3 here is CASSASGGVQETQYF. In DNA form, the CDR3 reads TGTGCCAGCAGTGCATCAGGGGGCGTGCAAGAGACCCAGTACTTC.

The chain combines TRBV5-1 with TRBJ2-7; 7 bases fit TRBD1. After removal of 4 bases from V and 3 bases from J, the junction contained 10 bases not matched to a gene. Germline CDR1 reads SGHRS; CDR2 reads YFSETQ. There are 15 residues in the CDR3. CDR3 in amino acids: CASSHGQELFYEQYF. In DNA, the CDR3 is TGCGCCAGCAGCCACGGACAGGAGCTTTTCTACGAGCAGTACTTC.

This clonotype has more than one count but fewer than ten. The J gene is TRBJ2-7, the V gene TRBV6-2 or TRBV6-3; possibly TRBD2 for D (6 bases). Trimming left V 5 bases short and J 4 bases short, with 12 bases between. In germline, CDR1 is MNHEY, CDR2 SVGEGT. The CDR3 runs 13 residues. The CDR3 here is CASSRGSQYEQYF. The CDR3 DNA reads TGTGCCAGCAGTCGGGGGAGTCAATACGAGCAGTACTTC.

As for this clonotype: With a much larger clone just one base away, this may be a read error. A read error is likely, as this CDR3 ends without the conserved phenylalanine or tryptophan. The chain carries TRBV6-5 and TRBJ2-5; D gene unclear. The J call may be faulty, since TRBJ2-7 better matches the DNA end. The germline V gene encodes CDR1 MNHEY and CDR2 SVGAGI. The CDR3 sequence is 11 residues long. CDR3: CASSSHYEQYL. The CDR3 DNA sequence: TGTGCCAGCAGTTCCCACTACGAGCAGTACCTC.

Many counts were recorded for this clonotype. CDR3 residues: CASSLSGRIYEQYF. CDR3 in DNA: TGTGCCAGCAGCCTGAGCGGGAGAATCTACGAGCAGTACTTC. The gene calls are TRBV28 and TRBJ2-7; 8 nucleotides agree with TRBD2. In germline, CDR1 is MDHEN, CDR2 SYDVKM. Trimming took 6 bases from V and 3 from J; bases not matched to a gene: 7. The CDR3 totals 14 residues.

This clonotype was counted at least ten times. V usage is TRBV11-2 and J usage is TRBJ2-1, with 14 bases matching TRBD2. V lost 1 base, J lost 8 bases, and 7 bases stayed unmatched. CDR1 and CDR2 (germline): SGHAT, FQNNGV. The CDR3 covers 17 residues. CDR3 coding DNA: TGTGCCAGCAGCTTAGGACTTGGGACTAGCGGGAGTTATGAGCAGTTCTTC. It is translated as CASSLGLGTSGSYEQFF. Full variable domain (remainder filled in from reference TRBV11-2 and TRBJ2-1): EAGVAQSPRYKIIEKRQSVAFWCNPISGHATLYWYQQILGQGPKLLIQFQNNGVVDDSQLPKDRFSAERLKGVDSTLKIQPAKLEDSAVYLCASSLGLGTSGSYEQFFGPGTRLTVL.

A few counts support this clonotype. The rearrangement links TRBV30 to TRBJ2-3, with TRBD2 identical over 13 bases. V lost 7 bases to trimming and J lost 3 bases; unmatched junction nucleotides: 4. This CDR3 has 14 residues. Germline V lookup: CDR1 GTSNPN, CDR2 SVGIG (reference sequence). CDR3 sequence reads: CALGLAGETDTQYF. The CDR3 DNA sequence: TGTGCCTTAGGACTAGCGGGAGAGACAGATACGCAGTATTTT. Together with reference TRBV30 and TRBJ2-3, the CDR3 gives the full variable domain: SQTIHQWPATLVQPVGSPLSLECTVEGTSNPNLYWYRQAAGRGLQLLFYSVGIGQISSEVPQNLSASRPQDRQFILSSKKLLLSDSGFYLCALGLAGETDTQYFGPGTRLTVL.

DNA for the CDR3: TGTGCCAGCAGTTCCGGACTAGCGGAAAGGACTGGGCAGTTCTTC. Protein product: CASSSGLAERTGQFF. The chain employs TRBV28 and TRBJ2-1, with 10 bases aligning to TRBD2. This CDR3 has 15 residues. V was clipped by 4 bases and J by 12 bases; unmatched bases: 12. The germline gives CDR1 MDHEN, CDR2 SYDVKM.

The genes are TRBV7-9 and TRBJ2-5; possible D gene TRBD2, 6 bases. CDR1 and CDR2 (germline): SEHNR, FQNEAQ (reference sequence). CDR3 length: 14 amino acids. V lost 7 bases to trimming and J lost 2 bases, with 14 bases between them. The CDR3 nucleotides read TGTGCCAGCACCCTGCGGGACCCACAAGAGACCCAGTACTTC. Protein sequence: CASTLRDPQETQYF.

In its sample, this clonotype was seen a few times. V and J are TRBV7-6 and TRBJ2-7, with D uncertain. The CDR3 is 14 residues long. In germline, CDR1 is SGHVS, CDR2 FNYEAQ. V was trimmed by 1 base and J by 5 bases, leaving 12 bases between them. The CDR3 region has the DNA TGTGCCAGCAGCTTAGACAGAGGCCTGGACGAGCAGTACTTC. It translates to CASSLDRGLDEQYF.